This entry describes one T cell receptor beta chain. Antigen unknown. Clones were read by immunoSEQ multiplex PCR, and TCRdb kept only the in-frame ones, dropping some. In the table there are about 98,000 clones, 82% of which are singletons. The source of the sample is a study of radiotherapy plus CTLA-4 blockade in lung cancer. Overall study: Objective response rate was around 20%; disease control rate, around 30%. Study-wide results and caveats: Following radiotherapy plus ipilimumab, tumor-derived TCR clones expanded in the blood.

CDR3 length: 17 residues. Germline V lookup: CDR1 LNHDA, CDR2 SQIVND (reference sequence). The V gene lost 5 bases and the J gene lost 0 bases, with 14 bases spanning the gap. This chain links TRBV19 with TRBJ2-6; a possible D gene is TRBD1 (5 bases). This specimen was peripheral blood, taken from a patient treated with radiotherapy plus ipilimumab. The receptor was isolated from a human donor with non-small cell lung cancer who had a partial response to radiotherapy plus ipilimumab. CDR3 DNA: TGTGCCAGTAGTGGACACCACGACCTCTCTGGGGCCAACGTCCTGACTTTC. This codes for CASSGHHDLSGANVLTF.